This T cell receptor (beta chain) was captured by sequencing in a study of T cell responses to AZD1222 COVID-19 vaccine. The study, taken as a whole, reports: Clonal diversity may have been underestimated, and the donors were mostly white British, with more females than males. Nearly half of spike-specific TCRs reportedly go after variant regions that carry no mutations.

The table came from immunoSEQ multiplex PCR; TCRdb's copy has only in-frame clones and leaves some out. The profile covers fewer than 120,000 clones, with roughly 90% appearing a single time and 15% taken by the ten largest. Timing groups of about 4 and about 12 weeks for second doses were pooled. Turning to this clone: The antigen is undetermined.

Germline assignment: CDR1 SGHDN and CDR2 FVKESK. V was pared by 0 bases and J by 3 bases, with 9 bases between. The CDR3 runs to 15 residues. This chain uses TRBV14 with TRBJ2-1, with D perhaps matching TRBD2 (5 bases). The receptor's source is an adult who received the AZD1222 COVID-19 vaccine. This specimen consisted of peripheral blood, obtained 28 days after the second AZD1222 dose. The CDR3 loop is CASSQDLALYNEQFF. CDR3 DNA sequence: TGTGCCAGCAGCCAAGATCTAGCCCTCTACAATGAGCAGTTCTTC.